This TCR beta chain derives from a study of OX40 agonist ivuxolimab in advanced cancers. Study information: Patients were treated with intravenous ivuxolimab, dosed at 0.01 to 10 mg/kg and infused every 2 weeks.

In the case of this clone: Antigen unknown.

General study findings and limits: The study found among the lowest clonal expansion in partial responders at 0.1-3.0 mg/kg. Low normalized T-cell clonal expansion was additionally recorded for some nonresponders. In CD8+ T cells, expanded clones were on average more numerous than in CD4+.

From germline, CDR1 is LNHDA and CDR2 SQIVND (reference sequence). With 5 bases clipped from V and 6 bases from J, the junction kept 9 bases outside the gene matches. This CDR3 is 14 amino acids long. Profiling relied on immunoSEQ multiplex PCR, and the TCRdb table lists in-frame clones only, not all of them. The top ten hold about 25% of the sample, which has 8,500 to 9,000 clones, around 70% seen once. The sample was CD4+ or CD8+ T cells sorted from blood, taken in a trial of the OX40 agonist ivuxolimab. V usage is TRBV19 and J usage is TRBJ1-1; 7 positions match TRBD1. This TCR was sampled from an adult with an advanced solid tumor such as melanoma, head and neck, liver or kidney cancer. The CDR3 nucleotides read TGTGCCAGTAGTTTCCGACAGGGCGACGCTGAAGCTTTCTTT. The encoded protein is CASSFRQGDAEAFF. The entire variable domain, with the rest obtained from reference TRBV19 and TRBJ1-1, is as follows: DGGITQSPKYLFRKEGQNVTLSCEQNLNHDAMYWYRQDPGQGLRLIYYSQIVNDFQKGDIAEGYSVSREKKESFPLTVTSAQKNPTAFYLCASSFRQGDAEAFFGQGTRLTVV.